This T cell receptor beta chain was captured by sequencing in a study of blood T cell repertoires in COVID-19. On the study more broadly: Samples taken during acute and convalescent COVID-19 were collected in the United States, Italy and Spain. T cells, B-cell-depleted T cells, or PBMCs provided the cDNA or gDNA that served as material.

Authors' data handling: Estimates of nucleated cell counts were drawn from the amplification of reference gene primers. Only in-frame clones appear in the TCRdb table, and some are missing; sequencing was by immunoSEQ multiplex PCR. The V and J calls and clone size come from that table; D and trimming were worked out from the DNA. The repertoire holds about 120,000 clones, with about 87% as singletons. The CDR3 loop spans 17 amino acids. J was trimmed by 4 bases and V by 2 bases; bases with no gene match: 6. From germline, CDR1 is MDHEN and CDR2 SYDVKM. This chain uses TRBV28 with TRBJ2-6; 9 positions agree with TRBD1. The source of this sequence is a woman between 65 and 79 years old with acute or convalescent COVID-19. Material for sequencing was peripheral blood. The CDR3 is CASSLGGTGSGANVLTF. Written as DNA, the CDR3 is TGTGCCAGCAGTTTAGGTGGGACAGGGTCCGGGGCCAACGTCCTGACTTTC.